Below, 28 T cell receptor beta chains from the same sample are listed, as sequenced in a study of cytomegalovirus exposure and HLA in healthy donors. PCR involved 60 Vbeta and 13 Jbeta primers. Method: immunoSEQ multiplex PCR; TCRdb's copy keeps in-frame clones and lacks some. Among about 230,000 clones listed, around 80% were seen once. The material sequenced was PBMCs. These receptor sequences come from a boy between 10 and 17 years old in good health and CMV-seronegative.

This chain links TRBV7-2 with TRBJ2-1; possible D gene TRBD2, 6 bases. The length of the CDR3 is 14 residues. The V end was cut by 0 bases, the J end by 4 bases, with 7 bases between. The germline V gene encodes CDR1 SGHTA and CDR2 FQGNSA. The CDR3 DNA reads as TGTGCCAGCAGCTTAGCAGGGAGGTACAATGAGCAGTTCTTC. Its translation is CASSLAGRYNEQFF.

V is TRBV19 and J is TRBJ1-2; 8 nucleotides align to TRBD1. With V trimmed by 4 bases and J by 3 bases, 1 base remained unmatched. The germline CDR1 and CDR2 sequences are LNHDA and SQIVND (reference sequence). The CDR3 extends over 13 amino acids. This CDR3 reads CASSTGQDYGYTF. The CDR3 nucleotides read TGTGCCAGTAGTACGGGACAGGACTATGGCTACACCTTC.

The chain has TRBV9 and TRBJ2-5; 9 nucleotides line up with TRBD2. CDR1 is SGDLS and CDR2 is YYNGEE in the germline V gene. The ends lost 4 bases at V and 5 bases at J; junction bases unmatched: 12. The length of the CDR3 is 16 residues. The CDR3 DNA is TGTGCCAGCAGCCTTGGACTAGCGCGGGTTCGGGAGACCCAGTACTTC. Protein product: CASSLGLARVRETQYF.

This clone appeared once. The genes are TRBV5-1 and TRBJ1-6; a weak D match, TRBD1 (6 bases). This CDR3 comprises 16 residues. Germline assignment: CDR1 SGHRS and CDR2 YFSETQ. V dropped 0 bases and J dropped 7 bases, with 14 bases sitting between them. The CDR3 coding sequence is TGCGCCAGCAGCTTGGGTCAGGGACAAGCGAATTCACCCCTCCACTTT. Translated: CASSLGQGQANSPLHF.

CDR3 protein: CASRPVDTSYEQYF. In DNA, the CDR3 is TGTGCCAGTAGGCCCGTCGACACGTCCTACGAGCAGTACTTC. This chain links TRBV19 with TRBJ2-7; D is unclear. The CDR3 length is 14 residues. The ends were cut back, 6 bases at V and 1 base at J, with 13 bases in the middle. Per germline, CDR1 LNHDA and CDR2 SQIVND (reference sequence).

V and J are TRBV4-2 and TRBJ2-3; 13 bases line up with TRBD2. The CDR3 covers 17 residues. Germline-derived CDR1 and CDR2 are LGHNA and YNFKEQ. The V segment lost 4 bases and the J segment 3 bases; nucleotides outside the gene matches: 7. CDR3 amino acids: CASSPRTSGRGTDTQYF. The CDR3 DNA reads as TGTGCCAGCAGCCCGCGGACTAGCGGGAGAGGGACAGATACGCAGTATTTT.

This CDR3 reads CASSWTRDNLLNTEAFF. The CDR3 DNA is TGCGCCAGCAGCTGGACCCGGGACAACTTACTGAACACTGAAGCTTTCTTT. The rearrangement joins TRBV5-1 to TRBJ1-1; possible D gene TRBD1, 6 bases. V gave up 3 bases and J gave up 0 bases, with 18 bases separating them. The germline gives CDR1 SGHRS, CDR2 YFSETQ. The CDR3 is 17 amino acids.

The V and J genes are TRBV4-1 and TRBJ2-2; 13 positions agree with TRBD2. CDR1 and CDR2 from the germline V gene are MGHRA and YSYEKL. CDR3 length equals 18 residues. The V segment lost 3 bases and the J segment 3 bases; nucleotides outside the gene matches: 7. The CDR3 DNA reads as TGCGCCAGCAGCCATCGGACTAGCGGGAGATTGGACACCGGGGAGCTGTTTTTT. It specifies CASSHRTSGRLDTGELFF.

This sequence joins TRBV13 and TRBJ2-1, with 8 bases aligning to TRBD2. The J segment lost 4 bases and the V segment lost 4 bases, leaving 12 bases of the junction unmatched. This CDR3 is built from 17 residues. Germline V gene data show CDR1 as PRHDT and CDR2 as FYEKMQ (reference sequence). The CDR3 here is CASSSQRERGRYNEQFF. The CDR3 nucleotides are TGTGCCAGCAGCTCACAGAGGGAGCGGGGGCGATACAATGAGCAGTTCTTC.

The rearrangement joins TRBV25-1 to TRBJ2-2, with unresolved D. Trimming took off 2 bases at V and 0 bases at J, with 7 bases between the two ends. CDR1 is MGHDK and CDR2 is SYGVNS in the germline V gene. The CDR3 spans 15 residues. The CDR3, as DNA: TGTGCCAGCAGTGAACTACCGTCGAACACCGGGGAGCTGTTTTTT. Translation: CASSELPSNTGELFF.

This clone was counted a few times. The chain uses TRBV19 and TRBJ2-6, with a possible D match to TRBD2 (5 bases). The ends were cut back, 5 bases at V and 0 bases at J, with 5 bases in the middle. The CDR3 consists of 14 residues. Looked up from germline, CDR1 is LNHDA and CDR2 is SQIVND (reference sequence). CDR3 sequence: CASSDYSGANVLTF. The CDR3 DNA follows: TGTGCCAGTAGTGACTACTCTGGGGCCAACGTCCTGACTTTC.

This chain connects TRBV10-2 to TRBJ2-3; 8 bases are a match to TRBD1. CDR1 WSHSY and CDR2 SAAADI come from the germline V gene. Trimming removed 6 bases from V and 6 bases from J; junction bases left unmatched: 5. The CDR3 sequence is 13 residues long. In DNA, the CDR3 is TGCGCCAGCAGAAAGACAGGGGCCGATACGCAGTATTTT. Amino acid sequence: CASRKTGADTQYF.

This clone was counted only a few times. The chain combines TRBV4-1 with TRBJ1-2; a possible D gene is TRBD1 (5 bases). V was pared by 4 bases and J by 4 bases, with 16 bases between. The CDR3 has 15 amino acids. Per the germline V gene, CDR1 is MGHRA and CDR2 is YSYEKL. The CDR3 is CASSPSAGRVYGYTF. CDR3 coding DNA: TGCGCCAGCAGCCCATCAGCAGGGCGCGTCTATGGCTACACCTTC.

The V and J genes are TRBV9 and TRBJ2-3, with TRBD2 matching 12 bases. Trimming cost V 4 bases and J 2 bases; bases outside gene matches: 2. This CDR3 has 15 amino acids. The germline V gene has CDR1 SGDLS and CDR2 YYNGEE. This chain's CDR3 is CASSRLAGATDTQYF. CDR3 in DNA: TGTGCCAGCAGCAGACTAGCGGGGGCCACAGATACGCAGTATTTT.

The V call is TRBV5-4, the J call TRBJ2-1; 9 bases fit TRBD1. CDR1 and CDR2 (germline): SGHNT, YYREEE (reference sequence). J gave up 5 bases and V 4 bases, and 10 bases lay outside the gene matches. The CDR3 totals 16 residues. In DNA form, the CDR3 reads TGTGCCAGCAGCATATACCGGGACAGGGTTAACAATGAGCAGTTCTTC. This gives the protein CASSIYRDRVNNEQFF. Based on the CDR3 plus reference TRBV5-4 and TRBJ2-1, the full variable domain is ETGVTQSPTHLIKTRGQQVTLRCSSQSGHNTVSWYQQALGQGPQFIFQYYREEENGRGNFPPRFSGLQFPNYSSELNVNALELDDSALYLCASSIYRDRVNNEQFFGPGTRLTVL.

DNA of the CDR3: TGTGCCAGCAGTTACTGGGTCGGAGGGAACTACGAGCAGTACTTC. This sequence encodes CASSYWVGGNYEQYF. V gene TRBV6-5 combines with J gene TRBJ2-7, with D possibly being TRBD2 (6 bases). The V end lost 1 base, the J end lost 3 bases, and 13 bases lay between the germline ends. The V gene's germline CDR1 is MNHEY and CDR2 SVGAGI. This CDR3 comprises 15 residues.

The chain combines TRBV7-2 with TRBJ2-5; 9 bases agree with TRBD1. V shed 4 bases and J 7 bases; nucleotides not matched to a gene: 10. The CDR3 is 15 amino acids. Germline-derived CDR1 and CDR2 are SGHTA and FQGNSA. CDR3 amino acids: CASSSGTGSEGTQYF. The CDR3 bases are TGTGCCAGCAGCTCCGGGACAGGGTCCGAGGGGACCCAGTACTTC.

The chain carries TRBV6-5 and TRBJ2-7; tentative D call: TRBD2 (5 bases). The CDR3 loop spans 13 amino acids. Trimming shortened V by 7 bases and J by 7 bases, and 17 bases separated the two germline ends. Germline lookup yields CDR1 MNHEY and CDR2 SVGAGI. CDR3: CASKTTGFDEQYF. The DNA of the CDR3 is TGTGCCAGCAAAACGACGGGGTTTGATGAGCAGTACTTC.

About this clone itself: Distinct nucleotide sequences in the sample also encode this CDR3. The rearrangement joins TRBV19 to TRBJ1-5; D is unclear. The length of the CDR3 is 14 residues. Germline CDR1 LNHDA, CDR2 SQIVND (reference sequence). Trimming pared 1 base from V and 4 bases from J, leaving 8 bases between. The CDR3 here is CASSIGADNQPQHF. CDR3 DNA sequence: TGTGCCAGTAGTATAGGGGCAGATAATCAGCCCCAGCATTTT.

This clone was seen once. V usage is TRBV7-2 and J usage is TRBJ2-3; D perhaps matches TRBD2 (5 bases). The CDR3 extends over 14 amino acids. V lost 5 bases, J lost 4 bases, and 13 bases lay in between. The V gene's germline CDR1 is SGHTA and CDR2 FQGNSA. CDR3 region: CASSPGLFADTQYF. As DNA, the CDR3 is TGTGCCAGCAGCCCAGGACTCTTCGCAGATACGCAGTATTTT.

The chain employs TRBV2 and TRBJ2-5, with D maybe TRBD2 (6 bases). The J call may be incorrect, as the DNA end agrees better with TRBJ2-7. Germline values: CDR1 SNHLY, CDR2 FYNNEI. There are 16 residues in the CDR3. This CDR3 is CASSGPSEGLSYEQYF. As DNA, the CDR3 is TGTGCCAGCAGTGGGCCTAGTGAGGGACTCTCCTACGAGCAGTACTTC.

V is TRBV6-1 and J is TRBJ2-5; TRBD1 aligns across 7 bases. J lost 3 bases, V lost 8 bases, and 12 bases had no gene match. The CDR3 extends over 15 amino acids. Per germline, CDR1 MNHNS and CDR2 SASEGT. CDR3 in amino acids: CASRWTGYSKETQYF. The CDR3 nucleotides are TGTGCCAGCCGTTGGACAGGCTACTCAAAAGAGACCCAGTACTTC.

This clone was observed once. In DNA, the CDR3 is TGTGCCAGCAGCCCATCGAGCCAGCAGTACTTC. It specifies CASSPSSQQYF. The J gene is TRBJ2-7, the V gene TRBV11-2; D not certain. CDR1 SGHAT and CDR2 FQNNGV come from the germline V gene. V was trimmed by 5 bases and J by 8 bases, leaving 10 bases between them. This CDR3 comprises 11 residues.

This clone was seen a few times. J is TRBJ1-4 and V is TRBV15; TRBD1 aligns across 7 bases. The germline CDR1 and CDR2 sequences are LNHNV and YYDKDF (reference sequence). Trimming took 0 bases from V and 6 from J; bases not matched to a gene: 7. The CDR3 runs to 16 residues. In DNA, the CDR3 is TGTGCCACCAGCAGAGATCGTGAAGGGGGCGATGAAAAACTGTTTTTT. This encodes CATSRDREGGDEKLFF.

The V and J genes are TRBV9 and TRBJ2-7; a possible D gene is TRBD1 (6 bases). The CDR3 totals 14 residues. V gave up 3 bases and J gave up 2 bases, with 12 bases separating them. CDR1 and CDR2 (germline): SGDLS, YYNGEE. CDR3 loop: CASSGGEGAYEQYF. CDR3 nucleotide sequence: TGTGCCAGCAGCGGCGGTGAGGGGGCCTACGAGCAGTACTTC.

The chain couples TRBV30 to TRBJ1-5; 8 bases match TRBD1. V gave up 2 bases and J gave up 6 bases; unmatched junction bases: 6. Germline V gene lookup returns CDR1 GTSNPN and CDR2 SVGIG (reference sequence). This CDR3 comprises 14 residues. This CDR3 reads CAWSLPGGGQPQHF. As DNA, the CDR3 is TGTGCCTGGAGTTTGCCAGGGGGCGGTCAGCCCCAGCATTTT.

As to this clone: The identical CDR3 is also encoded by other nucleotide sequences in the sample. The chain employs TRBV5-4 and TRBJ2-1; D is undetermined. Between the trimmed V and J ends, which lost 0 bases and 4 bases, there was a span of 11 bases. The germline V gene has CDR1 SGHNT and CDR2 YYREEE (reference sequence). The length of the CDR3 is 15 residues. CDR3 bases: TGTGCCAGCAGCTTGGACCGAGGCCCGTACAATGAGCAGTTCTTC. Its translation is CASSLDRGPYNEQFF.

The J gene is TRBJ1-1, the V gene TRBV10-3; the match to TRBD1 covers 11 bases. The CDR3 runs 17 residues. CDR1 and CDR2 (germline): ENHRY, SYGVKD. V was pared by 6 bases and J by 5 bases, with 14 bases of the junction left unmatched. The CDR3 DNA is TGTGCCATCAGGGATGGGACAGGGGGAAGGGGGAGAACTGAAGCTTTCTTT. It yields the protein CAIRDGTGGRGRTEAFF.